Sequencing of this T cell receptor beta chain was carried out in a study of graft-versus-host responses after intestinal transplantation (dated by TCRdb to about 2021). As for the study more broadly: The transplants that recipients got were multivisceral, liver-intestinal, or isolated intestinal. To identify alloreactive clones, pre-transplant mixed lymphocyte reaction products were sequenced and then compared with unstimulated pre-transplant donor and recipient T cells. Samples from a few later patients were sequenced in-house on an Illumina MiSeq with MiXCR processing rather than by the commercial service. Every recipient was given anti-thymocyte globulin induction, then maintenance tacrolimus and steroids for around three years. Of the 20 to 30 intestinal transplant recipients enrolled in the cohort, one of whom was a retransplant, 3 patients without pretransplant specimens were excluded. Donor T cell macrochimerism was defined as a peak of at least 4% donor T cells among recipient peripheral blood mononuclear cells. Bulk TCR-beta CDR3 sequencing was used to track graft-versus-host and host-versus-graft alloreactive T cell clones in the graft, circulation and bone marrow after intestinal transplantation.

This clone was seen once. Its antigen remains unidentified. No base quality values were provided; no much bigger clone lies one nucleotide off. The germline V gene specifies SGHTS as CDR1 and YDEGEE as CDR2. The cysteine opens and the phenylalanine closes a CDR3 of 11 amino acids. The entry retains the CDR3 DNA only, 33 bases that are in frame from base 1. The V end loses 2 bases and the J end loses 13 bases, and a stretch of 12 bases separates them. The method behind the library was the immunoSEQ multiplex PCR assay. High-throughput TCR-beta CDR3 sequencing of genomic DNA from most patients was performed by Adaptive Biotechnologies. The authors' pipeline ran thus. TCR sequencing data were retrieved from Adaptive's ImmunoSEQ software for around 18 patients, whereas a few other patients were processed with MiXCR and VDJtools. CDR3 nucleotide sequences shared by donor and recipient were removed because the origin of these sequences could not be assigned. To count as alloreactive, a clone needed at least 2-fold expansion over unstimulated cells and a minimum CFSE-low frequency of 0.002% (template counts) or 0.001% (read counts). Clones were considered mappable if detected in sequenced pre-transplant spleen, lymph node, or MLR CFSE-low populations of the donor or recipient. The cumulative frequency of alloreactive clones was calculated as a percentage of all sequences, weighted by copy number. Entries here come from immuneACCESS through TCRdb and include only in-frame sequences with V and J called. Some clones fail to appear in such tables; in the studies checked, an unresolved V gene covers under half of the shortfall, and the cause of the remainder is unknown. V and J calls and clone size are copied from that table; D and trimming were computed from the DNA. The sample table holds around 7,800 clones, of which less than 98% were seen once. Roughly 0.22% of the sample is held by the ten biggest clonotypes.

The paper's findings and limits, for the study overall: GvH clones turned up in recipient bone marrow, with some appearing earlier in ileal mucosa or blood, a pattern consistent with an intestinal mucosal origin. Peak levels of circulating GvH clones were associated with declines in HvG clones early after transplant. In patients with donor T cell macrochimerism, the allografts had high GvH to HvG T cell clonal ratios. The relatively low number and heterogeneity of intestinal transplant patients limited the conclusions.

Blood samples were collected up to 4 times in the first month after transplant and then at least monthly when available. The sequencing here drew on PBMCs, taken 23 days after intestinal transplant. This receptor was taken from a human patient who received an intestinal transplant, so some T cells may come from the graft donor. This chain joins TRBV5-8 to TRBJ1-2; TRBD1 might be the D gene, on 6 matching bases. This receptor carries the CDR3 CASSLQGGGTF. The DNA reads TGTGCCAGCAGCTTACAGGGTGGCGGCACCTTC. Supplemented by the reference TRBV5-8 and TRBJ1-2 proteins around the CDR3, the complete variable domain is EAGVTQSPTHLIKTRGQQATLRCSPISGHTSVYWYQQALGLGLQFLLWYDEGEERNRGNFPPRFSGRQFPNYSSELNVNALELEDSALYLCASSLQGGGTFGSGTRLTVV.